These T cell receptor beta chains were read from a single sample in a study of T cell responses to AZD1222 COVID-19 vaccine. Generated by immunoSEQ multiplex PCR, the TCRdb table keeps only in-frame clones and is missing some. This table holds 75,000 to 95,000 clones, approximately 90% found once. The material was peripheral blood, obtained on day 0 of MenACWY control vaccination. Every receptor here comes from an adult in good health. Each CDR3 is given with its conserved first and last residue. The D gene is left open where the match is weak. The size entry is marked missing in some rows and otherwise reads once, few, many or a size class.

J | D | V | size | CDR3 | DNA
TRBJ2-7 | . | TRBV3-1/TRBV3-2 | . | CASREAGTYEQYF | TGTGCCAGCAGAGAGGCAGGGACCTACGAGCAGTACTTC
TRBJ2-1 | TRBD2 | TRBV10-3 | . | CAIRWEGEQFF | TGTGCCATCAGGTGGGAGGGAGAGCAGTTCTTC
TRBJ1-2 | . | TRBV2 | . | CASSEPTGYTF | TGTGCCAGCAGTGAACCGACTGGCTACACCTTC
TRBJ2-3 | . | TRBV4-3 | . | CASSQDWRADTQYF | TGCGCCAGCAGCCAAGATTGGAGGGCCGATACGCAGTATTTT
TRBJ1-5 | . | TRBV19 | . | CASKLQGFGNQPQHF | TGTGCCAGTAAGCTACAGGGTTTTGGCAATCAGCCCCAGCATTTT
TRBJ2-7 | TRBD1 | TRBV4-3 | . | CASSQDWAGGSYEQYF | TGCGCCAGCAGCCAAGATTGGGCAGGGGGCTCCTACGAGCAGTACTTC
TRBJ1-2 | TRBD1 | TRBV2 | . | CASSEDRVIRGYTF | TGTGCCAGCAGTGAGGACAGGGTAATTCGTGGCTACACCTTC
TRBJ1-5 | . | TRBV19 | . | CASSILSGNDQPQHF | TGTGCCAGTAGTATTCTTTCAGGGAACGATCAGCCCCAGCATTTT
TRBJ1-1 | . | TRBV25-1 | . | CASSENLAGNTEAFF | TGTGCCAGCAGTGAAAACCTAGCGGGGAACACTGAAGCTTTCTTT
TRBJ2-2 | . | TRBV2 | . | CASIQIDISGELFF | TGTGCCAGCATCCAAATTGACATCTCCGGGGAGCTGTTTTTT
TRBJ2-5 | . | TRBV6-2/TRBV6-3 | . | CASSYGRYQETQYF | TGTGCCAGCAGTTACGGGCGGTACCAAGAGACCCAGTACTTC
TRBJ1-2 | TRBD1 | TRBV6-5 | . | CASSYQMTGGSGYTF | TGTGCCAGCAGTTACCAAATGACAGGGGGAAGTGGCTACACCTTC
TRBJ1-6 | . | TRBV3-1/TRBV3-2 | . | CASSQDLISPLHF | TGTGCCAGCAGCCAAGATCTTATTTCACCCCTCCACTTT
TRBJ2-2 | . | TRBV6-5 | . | CASIATNTGELFF | TGTGCCAGCATTGCAACGAACACCGGGGAGCTGTTTTTT
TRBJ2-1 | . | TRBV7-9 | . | CASTYRTDYNEQFF | TGTGCCAGCACCTACAGGACCGACTACAATGAGCAGTTCTTC
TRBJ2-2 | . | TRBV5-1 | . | CASSSFGGSNTGELFF | TGCGCCAGCAGCTCTTTTGGGGGGTCGAACACCGGGGAGCTGTTTTTT
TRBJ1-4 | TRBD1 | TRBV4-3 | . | CASSQDRTGIVKLFF | TGCGCCAGCAGCCAAGATAGGACAGGGATCGTAAAACTGTTTTTT
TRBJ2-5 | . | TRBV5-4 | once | CASSLETGRQETQYF | TGTGCCAGCAGCTTGGAGACAGGGAGGCAAGAGACCCAGTACTTC
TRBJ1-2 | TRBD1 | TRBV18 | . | CASSPPSQGAFNYGYTF | TGTGCCAGCTCACCACCGTCCCAGGGGGCCTTCAACTATGGCTACACCTTC
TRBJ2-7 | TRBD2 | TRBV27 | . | CASSLPGLASEQYF | TGTGCCAGCAGTCTCCCGGGACTAGCCTCCGAGCAGTACTTC
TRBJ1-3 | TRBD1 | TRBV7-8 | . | CASSFGQGLSGNTIYF | TGTGCCAGCAGCTTCGGACAGGGACTCTCTGGAAACACCATATATTTT
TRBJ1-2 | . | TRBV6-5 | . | CASTLDGDIYGYTF | TGTGCCAGCACCCTGGACGGAGACATCTATGGCTACACCTTC
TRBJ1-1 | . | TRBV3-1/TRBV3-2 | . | CASSQYSLNTEAFF | TGTGCCAGCAGCCAGTACAGTTTGAACACTGAAGCTTTCTTT
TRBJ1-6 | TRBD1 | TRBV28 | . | CASTGTGGFGSPLHF | TGTGCCAGCACCGGGACAGGGGGCTTTGGTTCACCCCTCCACTTT
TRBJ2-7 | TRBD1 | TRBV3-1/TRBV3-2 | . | CASSRQGYEQYF | TGTGCCAGCAGCAGACAGGGTTACGAGCAGTACTTC